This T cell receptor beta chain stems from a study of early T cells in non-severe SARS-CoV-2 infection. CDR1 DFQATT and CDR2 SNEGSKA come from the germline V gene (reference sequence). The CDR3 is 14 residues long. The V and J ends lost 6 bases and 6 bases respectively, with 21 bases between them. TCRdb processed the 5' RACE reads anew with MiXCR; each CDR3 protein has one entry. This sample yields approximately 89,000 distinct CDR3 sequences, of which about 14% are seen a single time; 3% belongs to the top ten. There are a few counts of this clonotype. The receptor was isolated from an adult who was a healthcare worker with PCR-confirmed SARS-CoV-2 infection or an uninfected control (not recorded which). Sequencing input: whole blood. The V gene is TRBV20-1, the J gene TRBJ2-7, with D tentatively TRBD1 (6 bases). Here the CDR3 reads CSAIIRGHGGEQYF. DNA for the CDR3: TGCAGTGCAATAATAAGGGGACACGGTGGCGAGCAGTACTTC.